This is a list of T cell receptor beta chains from one sample in a study of PD-1 blockade in classical Hodgkin lymphoma. Here immunoSEQ multiplex PCR was the method, and the copy in TCRdb shows in-frame clones only, minus some. The sample consists of more than 140,000 clones, about four fifths of them appearing once. The starting material was peripheral blood mononuclear cells (PBMCs), obtained before the second cycle of nivolumab. The receptors were gathered from a human donor with classical Hodgkin lymphoma. The conserved cysteine and the conserved F or W are not part of the CDR3 here. A D gene is named only where the DNA matches it firmly. Clone size is given for some rows only: seen once, a few or many times, or a class if the clone is expanded.

v_gene	j_gene	len	d_gene	abundance	CDR3aa
TRBV7-3	TRBJ2-7	12	TRBD1	NA	ASSLVGGMYEQY
TRBV30	TRBJ2-5	12	NA	NA	AWSKDRGQETQY
TRBV7-3	TRBJ2-7	13	NA	many	ASKLSGGAVYEQY
TRBV7-2	TRBJ1-6	12	TRBD1	NA	ASSLPRDRAGPH
TRBV6-5	TRBJ1-1	12	NA	once	ASSRGDISTEAF
TRBV9	TRBJ2-5	14	NA	NA	ASSVLNGRGRETQY
TRBV14	TRBJ2-5	12	NA	NA	ASSQAGAAETQY
TRBV25-1	TRBJ2-5	11	NA	NA	ASSESPQETQY
TRBV18	TRBJ2-2	13	NA	NA	ASSLAATNTGELF
TRBV9	TRBJ2-1	17	TRBD1	NA	ASSARGLAAYSFYNEQF
TRBV29-1	TRBJ2-1	11	TRBD2	NA	STGLAGHNEQF
TRBV5-1	TRBJ2-7	15	TRBD2	NA	ASSLPSGADLSYEQY
TRBV11-1	TRBJ2-1	15	TRBD2	NA	ASSPQVGLAEYNEQF
TRBV19	TRBJ2-2	14	TRBD2	NA	ASSYIAGETTGELF
TRBV6-6	TRBJ2-5	12	TRBD2	NA	ASSRSGGGETQY
TRBV6-6	TRBJ2-5	14	NA	NA	ASSYFGGSPQETQY
TRBV2	TRBJ2-7	13	NA	NA	ASTQGDPRGYEQY
TRBV11-3	TRBJ2-1	13	TRBD1	NA	ASSRQGEPYNEQF
TRBV19	TRBJ2-1	10	NA	NA	ASSIGYNEQF
TRBV6-4	TRBJ2-1	12	NA	NA	ASSEGGVYNEQF